What follows are 21 T cell receptor beta chains derived from one specimen sequenced in a study of T cells in Graves' hyperthyroidism and ophthalmopathy (dated by TCRdb to between 2017 and 2020). Library construction relied on multiplex PCR. Sequencing was performed on an Illumina HiSeq 2000. TCR beta CDR3 regions were amplified from RNA transcripts. For the first round of RT-PCR on the TCR CDR3, the HTBI primer set was used together with the Qiagen OneStep RT-PCR kit. The raw public data were reprocessed by TCRdb itself: fastp quality trimming at Q25, MiXCR clonotype calling, in-frame beta chains only. Rows are combined by CDR3 protein, so each entry shows the most common genes and DNA. This sample holds 200,000 or so distinct CDR3 sequences; around a sixth were observed only once. The ten largest clones take up 53% of the sample. The sample taken for sequencing was blood. All receptors derive from a woman aged 45-60 years with Graves' hyperthyroidism.

This clonotype has only a few counts. The rearrangement links TRBV10-1 to TRBJ2-1; D unresolved. This CDR3 is built from 15 residues. CDR1 is WNHNN, CDR2 SYGVQD, per germline (reference sequence). V dropped 2 bases and J dropped 9 bases, with 17 bases sitting between them. The CDR3 DNA follows: TGCGCCAGCAGTGAGGCGAGGAGCATGGGCGGTGAGCAGTTCTTC. It codes for CASSEARSMGGEQFF.

This clonotype appeared many times. This chain joins TRBV5-1 and TRBJ2-7; weak D call: TRBD2 (5 bases). The CDR3 consists of 14 residues. Per the germline V gene, CDR1 is SGHRS and CDR2 is YFSETQ. V was pared by 1 base and J by 2 bases, with 10 bases between. The CDR3 region is CASSLNPGAYEQYF. CDR3 sequence (DNA): TGCGCCAGCAGCTTGAATCCCGGGGCCTACGAGCAGTACTTC.

This clonotype was seen at least ten times. The chain links TRBV28 to TRBJ1-4; TRBD1 matches 9 bases. The J segment lost 6 bases and the V segment lost 4 bases, leaving 21 bases of the junction unmatched. This CDR3 region has 20 residues. Germline CDR1 MDHEN, CDR2 SYDVKM. DNA of the CDR3: TGTGCCAGCAGTTCAGCGCGCCCGGGGACAGGGACGGCGCCGCATGAAAAACTGTTTTTT. Encoded protein: CASSSARPGTGTAPHEKLFF.

This chain joins TRBV7-3 and TRBJ1-1; D possibly corresponds to TRBD1 (5 bases). The CDR3 length is 15 residues. V was clipped by 2 bases and J by 0 bases, with 10 bases between them. Germline V gene sequence: CDR1 SGHTA, CDR2 FQGTGA. The CDR3 reads CASSLLLGLNTEAFF. The CDR3 nucleotides read TGTGCCAGCAGCTTACTTCTGGGGCTGAACACTGAAGCTTTCTTT.

This clonotype has only a few counts. The rearrangement uses TRBV19 and TRBJ2-1; 13 bases match TRBD2. The CDR3 is made up of 15 amino acids. From germline, CDR1 is LNHDA and CDR2 SQIVND (reference sequence). The V and J ends lost 4 bases and 9 bases, in that order; junction bases with no gene match: 6. The CDR3 region has the DNA TGTGCCAGTAGTACCCCGGGACTAGCGGGAAGTGAGCAGTTCTTC. Encoded protein: CASSTPGLAGSEQFF.

J is TRBJ1-5 and V is TRBV7-2; the match to TRBD1 covers 7 bases. The CDR3 has 15 amino acids. With 4 bases clipped from V and 4 bases from J, the junction kept 7 bases outside the gene matches. The germline V gene has CDR1 SGHTA and CDR2 FQGNSA. The CDR3 protein is CASSYYGQENQPQHF. In nucleotides, the CDR3 is TGTGCCAGCAGCTACTACGGACAGGAAAATCAGCCCCAGCATTTT.

The rearrangement joins TRBV11-3 to TRBJ2-2, with D hard to call. The germline V gene encodes CDR1 SGHNT and CDR2 YENEEA. The CDR3 is made up of 15 amino acids. V was trimmed by 2 bases and J by 5 bases, leaving 12 bases between them. The CDR3 loop reads CASSLSRLGTGELFF. The CDR3 region has the DNA TGTGCCAGCAGCTTATCCCGACTTGGGACCGGGGAGCTGTTTTTT.

This clonotype has more than one count but fewer than ten. The CDR3 sequence is CASSYGAIGLAKNIQYF. The CDR3 bases are TGTGCCAGCAGTTACGGGGCTATCGGACTAGCCAAAAACATTCAGTACTTC. The chain couples TRBV6-5 to TRBJ2-4; D is perhaps TRBD1 or TRBD2 (5 bases each). Germline V CDR1 and CDR2: MNHEY, SVGAGI. This CDR3 spans 17 amino acids. The V gene lost 2 bases and the J gene lost 0 bases, with 14 bases spanning the gap.

This clonotype was found a few times. This rearrangement joins TRBV2 to TRBJ1-5; 8 bases agree with TRBD1. Trimming removed 4 bases from V and 4 bases from J; junction bases left unmatched: 3. Per the germline V gene, CDR1 is SNHLY and CDR2 is FYNNEI. The CDR3 runs 14 residues. The CDR3 spells CASSGRTGNQPQHF. The CDR3 DNA is TGTGCCAGCAGTGGGAGGACAGGGAATCAGCCCCAGCATTTT.

This clonotype was found many times. The chain has TRBV20-1 and TRBJ2-1; D is unresolved. Germline assignment: CDR1 DFQATT and CDR2 SNEGSKA (reference sequence). The V and J ends lost 3 bases and 9 bases respectively, with 15 bases between them. The CDR3 loop spans 13 amino acids. This CDR3 reads CSARSSRWGEQFF. The CDR3 DNA reads as TGCAGTGCTAGGTCCTCCAGGTGGGGTGAGCAGTTCTTC.

The V gene is TRBV15, the J gene TRBJ2-7; D gene uncertain. V was cut by 1 base and J by 6 bases, with 7 bases left in between. CDR1 LNHNV and CDR2 YYDKDF come from the germline V gene (reference sequence). This CDR3 comprises 12 residues. The CDR3 DNA sequence: TGTGCCACCAGCAGAGCACAGTCCGAGCAGTACTTC. Its translation is CATSRAQSEQYF.

V usage is TRBV27 and J usage is TRBJ2-7; D remains ambiguous. V gave up 10 bases and J gave up 1 base, with 14 bases separating them. Germline values: CDR1 MNHEY, CDR2 SMNVEV (reference sequence). This CDR3 is built from 13 residues. The CDR3 DNA reads TGTGCCACCGTGTCTCAGACATCCTACGAGCAGTACTTC. It yields the protein CATVSQTSYEQYF.

This clonotype was seen ten or more times. V and J are TRBV6-5 and TRBJ2-7; 10 bases line up with TRBD2. The CDR3 consists of 14 residues. J lost 6 bases, V lost 2 bases, and 4 bases had no gene match. The germline CDR1 and CDR2 sequences are MNHEY and SVGAGI. The CDR3: CASSYGLAGAEQYF. In nucleotides, the CDR3 is TGTGCCAGCAGTTACGGGCTAGCGGGAGCCGAGCAGTACTTC.

This rearrangement joins TRBV27 to TRBJ1-5, with D perhaps TRBD1 (5 bases). Germline V gene lookup returns CDR1 MNHEY and CDR2 SMNVEV (reference sequence). The CDR3 has 16 amino acids. Trimming cost V 2 bases and J 7 bases, with 18 bases left between them. CDR3 sequence (DNA): TGTGCCAGCAGTTTAGGGGCGGTTAGGGTAGGGCAGCCCCAGCATTTT. Translation gives CASSLGAVRVGQPQHF.

This clonotype was seen many times. The V gene is TRBV7-9, the J gene TRBJ1-2; 7 bases are a match to TRBD1. The V gene's germline CDR1 is SEHNR and CDR2 FQNEAQ (reference sequence). The CDR3 is made up of 14 amino acids. Unmatched junction bases numbered 9, after V lost 7 bases and J lost 4 bases. CDR3 sequence: CASTNLGQTYGYTF. CDR3 DNA: TGTGCCAGCACCAACCTGGGACAGACCTATGGCTACACCTTC.

This clonotype was seen ten or more times. The V and J genes are TRBV6-6 and TRBJ2-5, with 7 bases fitting TRBD1. The CDR3 is 14 amino acids. Germline lookup yields CDR1 MNHNY and CDR2 SVGAGI (reference sequence). V lost 1 base, J lost 3 bases, and 2 bases stayed unmatched. CDR3 DNA: TGTGCCAGCAGTTACTTCCAGGGGGAAGAGACCCAGTACTTC. Protein: CASSYFQGEETQYF.

This sequence joins TRBV5-1 and TRBJ1-2; a possible D gene is TRBD1 (5 bases). Germline V lookup: CDR1 SGHRS, CDR2 YFSETQ. CDR3 length equals 18 residues. Trimming removed 3 bases at V and 7 bases at J, with 28 bases between. The CDR3 spells CASSYLTGTPYAEGGYTF. The CDR3 DNA is TGCGCCAGCAGCTATCTAACCGGGACCCCCTACGCAGAGGGTGGCTACACCTTC.

The rearrangement joins TRBV30 to TRBJ2-7, with TRBD2 as a possible D gene (5 bases). This CDR3 comprises 14 residues. Germline CDR1 and CDR2: GTSNPN and SVGIG (reference sequence). Trimming took 0 bases from V and 5 from J, leaving 14 bases between them. CDR3 protein: CAWSVVGVRNEQYF. The CDR3 DNA follows: TGTGCCTGGAGTGTGGTGGGAGTTAGAAACGAGCAGTACTTC. The full variable domain, rest sourced from reference TRBV30 and TRBJ2-7, is SQTIHQWPATLVQPVGSPLSLECTVEGTSNPNLYWYRQAAGRGLQLLFYSVGIGQISSEVPQNLSASRPQDRQFILSSKKLLLSDSGFYLCAWSVVGVRNEQYFGPGTRLTVT.

This clonotype was found a few times. A clone one base away is much larger, so this may be a read error. The chain joins TRBV7-2 to TRBJ2-3; maybe TRBD2 (5 bases). The CDR3 loop spans 17 amino acids. Per the germline V gene, CDR1 is SGHTA and CDR2 is FQGNSA. The V and J ends lost 4 bases and 2 bases respectively, with 19 bases between them. CDR3 sequence: CASSSREGTFNTDTQYF. CDR3 coding DNA: TGTGCCAGCAGCTCCAGAGAGGGCACCTTTAACACAGATACGCAGTATTTT.

The chain employs TRBV20-1 and TRBJ1-1; 9 nucleotides line up with TRBD1. Unmatched junction bases numbered 7, after V lost 0 bases and J lost 5 bases. Per germline, CDR1 DFQATT and CDR2 SNEGSKA (reference sequence). This CDR3 is 15 amino acids long. The CDR3 nucleotides are TGCAGTGCTAGAGAACCCGACAGGGGGGGGACTGAAGCTTTCTTT. This sequence encodes CSAREPDRGGTEAFF.

The chain uses TRBV29-1 and TRBJ1-4, with a tentative D call TRBD1 (5 bases). The CDR3 contains 13 residues. Germline lookup yields CDR1 SQVTM and CDR2 ANQGSEA. Trimming removed 7 bases at V and 4 bases at J, with 13 bases between. The CDR3 DNA sequence: TGCAGCGCCTGCAGGGAGCTTAATGAAAAACTGTTTTTT. Its translation: CSACRELNEKLFF.